Following are 8 T cell receptor beta chains from one sample sequenced in a study of blood T cell repertoires in COVID-19. TCRdb keeps only in-frame clones here, not all; method: immunoSEQ multiplex PCR. Of about 270,000 clones in the sample, 86% are singletons; the top ten hold approximately 6.2%. Sequencing input: peripheral blood. The receptor source for this set is an elderly woman with COVID-19, enrolled during active disease.

The chain combines TRBV2 with TRBJ1-1; 7 bases match TRBD1. J was trimmed by 4 bases and V by 1 base; bases with no gene match: 6. This CDR3 region has 15 residues. Germline lookup yields CDR1 SNHLY and CDR2 FYNNEI. CDR3 residues: CASSEEGGRGTEAFF. The DNA of the CDR3 is TGTGCCAGCAGTGAAGAAGGGGGCCGCGGCACTGAAGCTTTCTTT.

The chain employs TRBV12-3 or TRBV12-4 and TRBJ1-2; D possibly corresponds to TRBD1 (6 bases). This CDR3 region has 13 residues. Trimming stripped 4 bases from V and 8 bases from J, with 14 bases between. The CDR3: CASSSDRKKGYTF. The DNA of the CDR3 is TGTGCCAGCAGTTCCGACAGGAAAAAAGGCTACACCTTC.

The rearrangement uses TRBV6-5 and TRBJ1-5; D unresolved. The V gene's germline CDR1 is MNHEY and CDR2 SVGAGI. CDR3 length equals 14 residues. Trimming shortened V by 7 bases and J by 0 bases, and 10 bases separated the two germline ends. CDR3 nucleotides: TGTGCCAGCAAGACATCCGCTAGCAATCAGCCCCAGCATTTT. Translated: CASKTSASNQPQHF.

The chain is built from TRBV19 and TRBJ2-5; no clear D. The V and J ends lost 6 bases and 5 bases respectively, with 10 bases between them. The germline V gene encodes CDR1 LNHDA and CDR2 SQIVND (reference sequence). There are 12 residues in the CDR3. The CDR3 DNA reads as TGTGCCAGTAGCACCCAGAAGGAGACCCAGTACTTC. Residues: CASSTQKETQYF. Full variable domain (outside the CDR3, taken from reference TRBV19 and TRBJ2-5): DGGITQSPKYLFRKEGQNVTLSCEQNLNHDAMYWYRQDPGQGLRLIYYSQIVNDFQKGDIAEGYSVSREKKESFPLTVTSAQKNPTAFYLCASSTQKETQYFGPGTRLLVL.

The chain carries TRBV19 and TRBJ1-6; 7 bases agree with TRBD1. The junction had 2 bases not matched to a gene; V was cut back by 3 bases and J by 6 bases. The CDR3 covers 14 residues. The germline V gene encodes CDR1 LNHDA and CDR2 SQIVND (reference sequence). The CDR3 protein is CASSINRGNSPLHF. The CDR3 DNA reads TGTGCCAGTAGTATTAACAGGGGTAATTCACCCCTCCACTTT.

Concerning this clone: Other nucleotide sequences in the sample specify the same CDR3. The chain recombines TRBV18 with TRBJ1-2; a possible D gene is TRBD1 (5 bases). The V and J ends lost 0 bases and 4 bases respectively, with 9 bases between them. The CDR3 totals 14 residues. Germline V gives CDR1 KGHSH, CDR2 LQKENI. CDR3 coding DNA: TGTGCCAGCTCACCACCTACAGGAAGCTATGGCTACACCTTC. As protein: CASSPPTGSYGYTF. The full variable domain, rest sourced from reference TRBV18 and TRBJ1-2, is NAGVMQNPRHLVRRRGQEARLRCSPMKGHSHVYWYRQLPEEGLKFMVYLQKENIIDESGMPKERFSAEFPKEGPSILRIQQVVRGDSAAYFCASSPPTGSYGYTFGSGTRLTVV.

This clone was seen just once. The gene calls are TRBV6-1 and TRBJ2-3; D is ambiguous. The CDR3 sequence is 11 residues long. Trimming removed 7 bases from V and 6 bases from J, with 8 bases in between. Germline V lookup: CDR1 MNHNS, CDR2 SASEGT. CDR3 loop: CASNARDTQYF. CDR3 DNA: TGTGCCAGCAATGCCCGGGATACGCAGTATTTT.

This clone was picked up one time. This chain connects TRBV6-1 to TRBJ1-5; tentatively, D is TRBD1 (6 bases). Germline lookup yields CDR1 MNHNS and CDR2 SASEGT. V was trimmed by 1 base and J by 3 bases, leaving 13 bases between them. The CDR3 is made up of 16 amino acids. CDR3 nucleotides: TGTGCCAGCAGTGAAGAATCTAACAGGGCCAATCAGCCCCAGCATTTT. Protein sequence: CASSEESNRANQPQHF.